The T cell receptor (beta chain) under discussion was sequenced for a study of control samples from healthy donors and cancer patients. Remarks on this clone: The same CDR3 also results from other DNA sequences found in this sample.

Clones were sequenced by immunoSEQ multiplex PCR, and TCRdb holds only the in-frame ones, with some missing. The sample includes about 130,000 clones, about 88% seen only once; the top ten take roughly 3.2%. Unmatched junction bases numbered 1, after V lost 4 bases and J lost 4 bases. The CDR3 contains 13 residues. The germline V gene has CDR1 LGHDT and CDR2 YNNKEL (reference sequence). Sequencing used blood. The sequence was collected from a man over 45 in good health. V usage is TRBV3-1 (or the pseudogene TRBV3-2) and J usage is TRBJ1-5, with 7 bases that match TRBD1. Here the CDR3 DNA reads TGTGCCAGCAGCCTGACAGGGAATCAGCCCCAGCATTTT. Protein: CASSLTGNQPQHF.